This T cell receptor (beta chain) was captured by sequencing in a study of CD8+ T cells in alopecia areata. Notes on the study in general: Normal scalp had lower clonality than lesional scalp, with alopecia totalis/universalis lesions showing this most strongly. As there was one nonresponder, how baseline CD8+ expansion relates to response remains uncertain. For patients receiving tofacitinib, scalp clonality and expanded CD8+ clones among the top 100 significantly decreased. Patients shared TCRs less clearly than mice did, possibly for HLA-related reasons.

As to treatment: oral pan-JAK inhibitor, 5-10 mg twice daily. Germline V gene data show CDR1 as SGHTA and CDR2 as FQGNSA. This CDR3 contains 15 residues. V shed 5 bases and J 1 base; nucleotides not matched to a gene: 5. Worth noting for this clone: What it binds is not known.

In each case, RNA was isolated and then reverse transcribed into cDNA as the sequencing template. Repertoires were generated with immunoSEQ multiplex PCR, while TCRdb's copy carries only in-frame clones and drops some. The table has 150,000 to 200,000 clones, 45% to 60% seen once. The input for sequencing was CD8+ T cells sorted from blood, taken around week 54, from a patient treated with tofacitinib. This sequence joins TRBV7-2 and TRBJ2-3, with 8 nucleotides matching TRBD2. The clonotype comes from a human donor with alopecia areata. The CDR3 DNA reads as TGTGCCAGCAGCAATCGGGGGGGCGGCACAGATACGCAGTATTTT. Translating gives CASSNRGGGTDTQYF. The variable domain in full, with the rest retrieved from reference TRBV7-2 and TRBJ2-3, is GAGVSQSPSNKVTEKGKDVELRCDPISGHTALYWYRQSLGQGLEFLIYFQGNSAPDKSGLPSDRFSAERTGGSVSTLTIQRTQQEDSAVYLCASSNRGGGTDTQYFGPGTRLTVL.